The subject of this entry is one TCR beta chain. The CDR3 extends over 14 amino acids. The germline CDR1 and CDR2 sequences are MNHEY and SVGAGI. V shed 6 bases and J shed 4 bases, with 15 bases lying between them. Only in-frame clones appear in the TCRdb table, and some are missing; sequencing was by immunoSEQ multiplex PCR. The sample holds around 330,000 clones, around nine tenths seen once. These data come from a study of blood T cell repertoires in COVID-19. The age range of participants was roughly 18 to 90 years, with residence in about two dozen US areas. V usage is TRBV6-5 and J usage is TRBJ1-1, with D perhaps matching TRBD1 (5 bases). This receptor was taken from a man in his sixties who had recovered from COVID-19. Sequencing used PBMCs or T cells enriched from blood (not recorded which). The CDR3 region is CASSARGYGTEAFF. Written as DNA, the CDR3 is TGTGCCAGCAGCGCCCGGGGGTACGGCACTGAAGCTTTCTTT.